A selection of T cell receptor beta chains follows, all from one sample in a study of T cell responses to AZD1222 COVID-19 vaccine. Sequencing was performed with immunoSEQ multiplex PCR; in TCRdb, only in-frame clones are kept and a portion is missing. The table shows 75,000 to 95,000 clones, with under 90% occurring only once. This sample comprised peripheral blood, obtained on day 0 of MenACWY control vaccination. The source of these receptors is an adult in good health. CDR3s include the opening cysteine and the closing phenylalanine or tryptophan. The D gene is left open where the match is weak. Clone size is not always given. Where it is, it says once, few, many or a class for expanded clones.

V gene	clone size	D gene	J gene	CDR3 DNA	CDR3 protein
TRBV11-2	.	.	TRBJ2-1	TGTGCCAGCAGCTTATCAACGACCTACAATGAGCAGTTCTTC	CASSLSTTYNEQFF
TRBV27	.	.	TRBJ1-3	TGTGCCAGCAGTTTACAGGGGGGAAACACCATATATTTT	CASSLQGGNTIYF
TRBV12-3/TRBV12-4	.	TRBD1	TRBJ2-1	TGTGCCAGCAGCCCAGAGGGGACAGGGGTCTTC	CASSPEGTGVF
TRBV2	.	.	TRBJ2-1	TGTGCCGGCCGACTAGGCAATGAGCAGTTCTTC	CAGRLGNEQFF
TRBV4-3	.	.	TRBJ1-4	TGCGCCAGCAGCCAAGCGGGCCGGGGTGAAAAACTGTTTTTT	CASSQAGRGEKLFF
TRBV6-2/TRBV6-3	.	TRBD1	TRBJ1-2	TGTGCCAGCAGCCTCCGGGACAGGGGTGGCTACACCTTC	CASSLRDRGGYTF
TRBV11-1	.	.	TRBJ1-1	TGTGCCAGCAGCACAGACCCACCCACAGGGAACACTGAAGCTTTCTTT	CASSTDPPTGNTEAFF
TRBV3-1/TRBV3-2	.	TRBD1	TRBJ1-4	TGTGCCAGCAATCCGGGACAGGGGGCAGGAAAACTGTTTTTT	CASNPGQGAGKLFF
TRBV27	.	TRBD2	TRBJ2-3	TGTGCCTCGACTAGCGGGGGGCCTATTTACGAAGATACGCAGTATTTT	CASTSGGPIYEDTQYF
TRBV5-1	.	.	TRBJ1-4	TGCGCCAGCAGCTTGGCCGAGGGGGGTACTAATGAAAAACTGTTTTTT	CASSLAEGGTNEKLFF
TRBV19	.	TRBD1	TRBJ1-4	TGTGCCAGTAGTTCCGGGACAGTCCATGCAACTAATGAAAAACTGTTTTTT	CASSSGTVHATNEKLFF
TRBV7-2	once	.	TRBJ2-1	TGTGCCAGCAGCTTACTAGGCGCGTCCTACAATGAGCAGTTCTTC	CASSLLGASYNEQFF
TRBV19	.	.	TRBJ2-2	TGTGCCAGTAGTATTTTTTATAGATCGTGGGAGCTGTTTTTT	CASSIFYRSWELFF
TRBV27	.	.	TRBJ1-1	TGTGCCAGCAGTTTGCGGGGAGCCATGAACACTGAAGCTTTCTTT	CASSLRGAMNTEAFF
TRBV9	.	TRBD2	TRBJ2-3	TGTGCCAGCAGCCCAGATAGCGGGGGCAGGTTTGGAGATACGCAGTATTTT	CASSPDSGGRFGDTQYF
TRBV6-5	.	.	TRBJ2-7	TGTGCCAGCAACAAGGTACCCTACGAGCAGTACTTC	CASNKVPYEQYF
TRBV4-3	.	.	TRBJ1-5	TGCGCCAGCAGCCAAGACTTCAATCAGCCCCAGCATTTT	CASSQDFNQPQHF
TRBV11-2	.	.	TRBJ2-2	TGTGCCAGCAGCGAGCAGGGTGGACCGGTCGGGGAGCTGTTTTTT	CASSEQGGPVGELFF
TRBV6-1	.	.	TRBJ1-2	TGTGCCAGCAGTGAAGCAGGGAACTATGGCTACACCTTC	CASSEAGNYGYTF
TRBV5-4	.	TRBD2	TRBJ2-1	TGTGCCAGCAGCTTAGCGGGGAAGTTGGATGAGCAGTTCTTC	CASSLAGKLDEQFF
TRBV2	.	.	TRBJ2-2	TGTGCCAGCAGTCGGGACATCCTCACCGGGGAGCTGTTTTTT	CASSRDILTGELFF
TRBV6-5	.	.	TRBJ1-1	TGTGCCAGCAGTTACGAAAGTGAAGCTTTCTTT	CASSYESEAFF
TRBV6-2/TRBV6-3	.	TRBD2	TRBJ2-1	TGTGCCAGCAGCTTCACTAGCGGGGGGGCCTTCTACAATGAGCAGTTCTTC	CASSFTSGGAFYNEQFF
TRBV27	.	.	TRBJ1-1	TGTGCCAGCAGTGCTCTTTCAGGGTCGGCTTTCTTT	CASSALSGSAFF
TRBV29-1	.	TRBD1	TRBJ1-2	TGCAGCGACGGACCGGGACAGGGGGTCTATGGCTACACCTTC	CSDGPGQGVYGYTF
TRBV30	.	.	TRBJ2-5	TGTGCCTGGAGCCGGGACACCCAAGAGACCCAGTACTTC	CAWSRDTQETQYF
TRBV2	.	TRBD2	TRBJ2-1	TGTGCCAGCAGGGGGCGCCTTCTAGCGGGGCCTTACAATGAGCAGTTCTTC	CASRGRLLAGPYNEQFF
TRBV10-1	.	TRBD2	TRBJ2-7	TGCGCCAGCAGTGAAGTAACTAGCGGGGGGGCCAACTCCTACGAGCAGTACTTC	CASSEVTSGGANSYEQYF
TRBV7-2	.	.	TRBJ2-3	TGTGCCAGCAGCTTAGGGGGAGGTAGCGCGAGGTATACGCAGTATTTT	CASSLGGGSARYTQYF
TRBV12-5	.	TRBD1	TRBJ2-2	TGTGCTAGTGGTCACAGGGGTAACACCGGGGAGCTGTTTTTT	CASGHRGNTGELFF
TRBV5-1	once	.	TRBJ1-4	TGCGCCAGCACCACAGGGAGGGGGAATGAAAAACTGTTTTTT	CASTTGRGNEKLFF
TRBV13	few	.	TRBJ1-1	TGTGCCAGCAGCTTAGGTAGCTGGGGGACTAACTTGAACACTGAAGCTTTCTTT	CASSLGSWGTNLNTEAFF
TRBV5-6	.	.	TRBJ2-3	TGTGCCAGCAGCTTGAATGCTCCGGGAGATACGCAGTATTTT	CASSLNAPGDTQYF
TRBV3-1/TRBV3-2	.	TRBD1	TRBJ2-7	TGTGCCAGAACCGGGACAGGGAGCGACGAGCAGTACTTC	CARTGTGSDEQYF
TRBV12-3/TRBV12-4	.	.	TRBJ1-2	TGTGCCAGCAGCTCAGACGGGATACATGGCTACACCTTC	CASSSDGIHGYTF
TRBV7-2	.	.	TRBJ1-1	TGTGCCAGCAGCTTAGGAGGGTTTTACACTGAAGCTTTCTTT	CASSLGGFYTEAFF
TRBV11-2	.	.	TRBJ2-7	TGTGCCAGCAGCCCCTTCACAGAGACAACCTACGAGCAGTACTTC	CASSPFTETTYEQYF
TRBV5-1	few	.	TRBJ2-7	TGCGCCAGCAGCTTGGTTACTGGGGGAAACTACGAGCAGTACTTC	CASSLVTGGNYEQYF
TRBV7-3	.	.	TRBJ2-1	TGTGCCAGCAGCCTGGGCGCCAACTCCTACAATGAGCAGTTCTTC	CASSLGANSYNEQFF
TRBV19	.	TRBD1	TRBJ2-6	TGTGCCAGTAGGCACCTGGGACAGTCTGGGGCCAACGTCCTGACTTTC	CASRHLGQSGANVLTF
TRBV4-1	.	.	TRBJ2-7	TGCGCCAGCAGCCAAGATCAGGGAGTTTCGGGCGAGCAGTACTTC	CASSQDQGVSGEQYF
TRBV18	.	TRBD1	TRBJ2-6	TGTGCCAGCTCACCATCCTGGGGACAGGGGGCATCTGGGGCCAACGTCCTGACTTTC	CASSPSWGQGASGANVLTF
TRBV20-1	.	.	TRBJ1-5	TGCAGTGCTAGTGATGGGGGGAATCAGCCCCAGCATTTT	CSASDGGNQPQHF
TRBV5-1	.	TRBD1	TRBJ2-5	TGCGCCAGCAGCTTCGGACAGGGGCCGGAGACCCAGTACTTC	CASSFGQGPETQYF
TRBV11-3	.	.	TRBJ2-1	TGTGCCAGCAGCACTGGGGGCTCCTACAATGAGCAGTTCTTC	CASSTGGSYNEQFF
TRBV5-6	.	.	TRBJ2-7	TGTGCCAGCAGCTTGATGAACTACGAGCAGTACTTC	CASSLMNYEQYF
TRBV16	.	.	TRBJ2-3	TGTGCCAGCAGCCAATATAAGAACTCGAAACCAACCACAGATACGCAGTATTTT	CASSQYKNSKPTTDTQYF
TRBV4-3	.	.	TRBJ1-4	TGCGCCAGCAGCCAGGGGGGGCTTGCAACTAATGAAAAACTGTTTTTT	CASSQGGLATNEKLFF